What follows describes a single TCR beta chain. V was shortened by 2 bases and J by 7 bases, with 11 bases between the two germline ends. In germline, CDR1 is KGHSH, CDR2 LQKENI. The CDR3 runs 14 residues. Each donor was a Caucasian adult residing in Nashville, Tennessee. The data are from a study of shared clonotypes between healthy human individuals. Study processing details: ImmunoSEQ sequences covered only the junction and lacked quality scores; filtering therefore differed. Only in-frame clones appear in the TCRdb table, and some are missing; sequencing was by immunoSEQ multiplex PCR. V and J calls and clone size are those listed in that table; D and trimming were worked out from the DNA. Among some 500,000 clones, around 79% were seen once, and the ten largest hold less than 15%.

This chain joins TRBV18 and TRBJ2-2; D possibly uses TRBD1 or TRBD2 (5 bases each). This TCR derives from a middle-aged woman in good health. Some clones in this sample may be carry-over from other donors' samples. Sequenced sample: PBMCs. CDR3 sequence reads: CASSPRRDHGELFF. CDR3 coding DNA: TGTGCCAGCTCACCAAGAAGGGACCACGGGGAGCTGTTTTTT.